The 17 T cell receptor beta chains reported below all come from one sample, sequenced in a study of multiple sclerosis patients with progressive multifocal leukoencephalopathy. Noted time point: time of PML onset. Profiling relied on immunoSEQ multiplex PCR, and the TCRdb table lists in-frame clones only, not all of them. The profile shows approximately 31,000 clones, about 90% of them singletons. This specimen consisted of PBMCs, obtained from a patient treated with natalizumab. Receptor source: a human donor with progressive multifocal leukoencephalopathy.

This chain uses TRBV7-2 with TRBJ2-1; D is undetermined. V lost 9 bases, J lost 0 bases, and 9 bases lay in between. CDR3 length: 13 amino acids. The germline CDR1 and CDR2 sequences are SGHTA and FQGNSA. The CDR3 reads CASLQSSYNEQFF. In DNA, the CDR3 is TGTGCCAGTCTGCAGAGCTCCTACAATGAGCAGTTCTTC.

This chain links TRBV6-5 with TRBJ1-5; possible D gene TRBD1, 6 bases. CDR1 and CDR2 from the germline V gene are MNHEY and SVGAGI. Trimming removed 5 bases at V and 5 bases at J, with 16 bases between. This CDR3 is 15 amino acids long. CDR3 sequence reads: CASSRDTRTDQPQHF. CDR3 DNA sequence: TGTGCCAGCAGTAGGGACACCAGGACGGATCAGCCCCAGCATTTT.

The CDR3 DNA is TGCGCCAGCAGCTTTACTAGCGGGAGGGTTTCCTACAATGAGCAGTTCTTC. Protein: CASSFTSGRVSYNEQFF. V is TRBV5-1 and J is TRBJ2-1, with 13 nucleotides matching TRBD2. Germline V gives CDR1 SGHRS, CDR2 YFSETQ. The CDR3 has 17 residues. The V and J ends lost 2 bases and 1 base, in that order; junction bases with no gene match: 3.

The CDR3 reads CASSLTNYGYTF. In DNA form, the CDR3 reads TGTGCCAGCAGTTTGACCAACTATGGCTACACCTTC. V usage is TRBV28 and J usage is TRBJ1-2, with no clear D. Germline assignment: CDR1 MDHEN and CDR2 SYDVKM. Trimming cost V 3 bases and J 2 bases, with 4 bases left between them. This CDR3 is 12 amino acids long.

The chain combines TRBV6-6 with TRBJ1-2; maybe TRBD1 (5 bases). Germline V gives CDR1 MNHNY, CDR2 SVGAGI (reference sequence). Trimming removed 6 bases from V and 14 bases from J, with 22 bases in between. The length of the CDR3 is 13 residues. The CDR3 bases are TGTGCCAGCAGCCCTAAGACCGGGACCGCGATAACCTTC. It yields the protein CASSPKTGTAITF.

The chain carries TRBV10-3 and TRBJ2-6; the match to TRBD1 covers 10 bases. Germline trimming cut 10 bases from V and 3 bases from J; bases unmatched to any gene: 3. Germline CDR1 is ENHRY and CDR2 is SYGVKD. The CDR3 sequence is 14 residues long. The CDR3 sequence is CATDRGDGANVLTF. The CDR3 DNA sequence: TGTGCCACGGACAGGGGGGATGGGGCCAACGTCCTGACTTTC.

This chain links TRBV30 with TRBJ2-6, with D uncertain. The CDR3 has 15 residues. CDR1 GTSNPN and CDR2 SVGIG come from the germline V gene (reference sequence). Deletions cut 0 bases from V and 4 bases from J, with 10 bases between. DNA for the CDR3: TGTGCCTGGAGTGTAAGGGTGACCGGGGCCAACGTCCTGACTTTC. Protein: CAWSVRVTGANVLTF. Based on the CDR3 plus reference TRBV30 and TRBJ2-6, the full variable domain is SQTIHQWPATLVQPVGSPLSLECTVEGTSNPNLYWYRQAAGRGLQLLFYSVGIGQISSEVPQNLSASRPQDRQFILSSKKLLLSDSGFYLCAWSVRVTGANVLTFGAGSRLTVL.

The chain employs TRBV29-1 and TRBJ2-1, with D possibly TRBD1 on 6 matching bases. The CDR3 totals 13 residues. The germline gives CDR1 SQVTM, CDR2 ANQGSEA. The V and J ends lost 3 bases and 7 bases respectively, with 13 bases between them. The CDR3 sequence: CSVDGTRPNEQFF. The CDR3, as DNA: TGCAGCGTTGACGGGACACGCCCGAATGAGCAGTTCTTC.

The rearrangement links TRBV4-3 to TRBJ2-3, with TRBD2 matching 11 bases. This CDR3 contains 16 residues. Looked up from germline, CDR1 is LGHNA and CDR2 is YSLEER. With V trimmed by 4 bases and J by 0 bases, 3 bases remained unmatched. In nucleotides, the CDR3 is TGCGCCAGCAGCCCCAGGACTAGCGGGAGCACAGATACGCAGTATTTT. Its protein product is CASSPRTSGSTDTQYF.

This clone is a singleton in its sample. The V call is TRBV19, the J call TRBJ1-5; possibly TRBD1 for D (5 bases). Germline V gives CDR1 LNHDA, CDR2 SQIVND (reference sequence). V gave up 0 bases and J gave up 1 base, with 13 bases separating them. CDR3 length: 17 amino acids. The chain's CDR3 is CASSIDPPGWSNQPQHF. DNA for the CDR3: TGTGCCAGTAGTATAGATCCGCCAGGGTGGAGCAATCAGCCCCAGCATTTT.

The chain links TRBV15 to TRBJ2-1, with 9 positions matching TRBD1. Germline assignment: CDR1 LNHNV and CDR2 YYDKDF (reference sequence). CDR3 size: 15 residues. Unmatched junction bases numbered 13, after V lost 9 bases and J lost 7 bases. The CDR3 DNA follows: TGTGCCACAGTGGACAGGGGCAGGGCAGCGAATGAGCAGTTCTTC. It codes for CATVDRGRAANEQFF.

This chain joins TRBV5-1 and TRBJ1-2; possible D gene TRBD1, 5 bases. This CDR3 comprises 15 residues. Germline V gene lookup returns CDR1 SGHRS and CDR2 YFSETQ. Trimming took off 4 bases at V and 4 bases at J, with 17 bases between the two ends. CDR3 in DNA: TGCGCCAGCAGCCCCGGACACGGGAACGGCTATGGCTACACCTTC. This translates into CASSPGHGNGYGYTF.

The J gene is TRBJ2-1, the V gene TRBV9, with 8 bases identical to TRBD2. The trim removed 3 bases at V and 9 bases at J, leaving 14 bases unmatched. Germline V gene sequence: CDR1 SGDLS, CDR2 YYNGEE. The CDR3 runs to 16 residues. The CDR3 DNA follows: TGTGCCAGCAGCGGAACCGGGACTAGGTTTCTGACTGAGCAGTTCTTC. It encodes CASSGTGTRFLTEQFF.

The V gene is TRBV5-1, the J gene TRBJ1-6; D is undetermined. This CDR3 comprises 13 residues. Germline assignment: CDR1 SGHRS and CDR2 YFSETQ. With 4 bases removed from V and 8 bases from J, the gap between germline ends came to 10 bases. CDR3 in amino acids: CASSPNGDSPLHF. Here the CDR3 DNA reads TGCGCCAGCAGCCCGAACGGAGATTCACCCCTCCACTTT.

The chain employs TRBV27 and TRBJ2-7, with D uncertain. V was shortened by 6 bases and J by 1 base, with 10 bases between the two germline ends. The CDR3 runs to 13 residues. Looked up from germline, CDR1 is MNHEY and CDR2 is SMNVEV (reference sequence). For the CDR3, the DNA is TGTGCCAGCAGGTCCCCTGAATCCTACGAGCAGTACTTC. This encodes CASRSPESYEQYF.

The chain carries TRBV4-3 and TRBJ1-2; perhaps TRBD1 as D (5 bases). Germline-derived CDR1 and CDR2 are LGHNA and YSLEER. Trimming pared 1 base from V and 5 bases from J, leaving 29 bases between. This CDR3 is 20 amino acids long. The CDR3 sequence: CASSQGIAPHGGGTYYGYTF. Here the CDR3 DNA reads TGCGCCAGCAGCCAAGGAATAGCTCCCCACGGCGGGGGAACCTATTATGGCTACACCTTC.

V is TRBV5-1 and J is TRBJ2-1, with 13 bases aligning to TRBD2. The CDR3 is 19 residues long. Germline CDR1 and CDR2: SGHRS and YFSETQ. Germline trimming cut 5 bases from V and 1 base from J; bases unmatched to any gene: 12. CDR3 DNA: TGCGCCAGCAGTCGGACTAGCGGGAGTGGGGGGAATTCCTACAATGAGCAGTTCTTC. Its protein is CASSRTSGSGGNSYNEQFF.